A selection of T cell receptor beta chains follows, all from one sample in a study of T cell responses to AZD1222 COVID-19 vaccine. Repertoires were generated with immunoSEQ multiplex PCR, while TCRdb's copy carries only in-frame clones and drops some. The sample includes approximately 100,000 clones, around 90% of them seen just once. The sample in question was peripheral blood, obtained on day 0 of AZD1222 vaccination. Receptors originate from an adult in good health. Each CDR3 is given without its conserved first and last residue.

V gene	CDR3 length	J gene	CDR3 protein
TRBV4-3	12	TRBJ1-2	ASSQDLTGYGYT
TRBV19	13	TRBJ1-1	ASSIGTGLSTEAF
TRBV6-2/TRBV6-3	11	TRBJ2-1	ASSFGLAGGRF
TRBV12-3/TRBV12-4	11	TRBJ1-1	ASRTDGDTEAF
TRBV7-8	13	TRBJ1-3	ASSPPVLVGNTIY
TRBV18	13	TRBJ1-1	ASSPPISGQNEAF
TRBV29-1	12	TRBJ2-3	SVDTGGSTDTQY
TRBV29-1	9	TRBJ1-2	SAATGRGYT
TRBV6-8	10	TRBJ1-2	ASIGQGNGHT
TRBV10-3	12	TRBJ1-5	AISTAQEGQPQH
TRBV12-3/TRBV12-4	11	TRBJ1-2	ASSFDRWSGYT
TRBV3-1/TRBV3-2	13	TRBJ2-7	ASSHVGQGDYEQY
TRBV3-1/TRBV3-2	13	TRBJ1-4	ASSQARGSWEKLF
TRBV30	13	TRBJ2-3	AWSRLADNTDTQY
TRBV18	13	TRBJ2-2	ASFRVPLNTGELF
TRBV6-2/TRBV6-3	11	TRBJ1-1	ASRWELNTEAF
TRBV9	14	TRBJ1-3	ASSVESRGSGNTIY
TRBV20-1	9	TRBJ2-3	SARHTDTQY
TRBV7-2	16	TRBJ2-1	ASSSTSGSRGIYNEQF
TRBV28	12	TRBJ1-4	ASSLSGTSEKLF
TRBV9	13	TRBJ1-4	ASSVRDTTNEKLF
TRBV3-1/TRBV3-2	12	TRBJ2-3	ASRRLTGEDTQY
TRBV7-9	14	TRBJ1-4	ASSLARDRRNEKLF
TRBV7-9	13	TRBJ1-3	ASSPVGTAGNTIY
TRBV27	13	TRBJ1-2	ASSLQTGESYGYT
TRBV12-3/TRBV12-4	10	TRBJ2-2	ASSLGAGELF
TRBV7-2	13	TRBJ2-2	ASSLSRSLTGELF
TRBV6-5	13	TRBJ1-3	ASRIQQGNRNTIY